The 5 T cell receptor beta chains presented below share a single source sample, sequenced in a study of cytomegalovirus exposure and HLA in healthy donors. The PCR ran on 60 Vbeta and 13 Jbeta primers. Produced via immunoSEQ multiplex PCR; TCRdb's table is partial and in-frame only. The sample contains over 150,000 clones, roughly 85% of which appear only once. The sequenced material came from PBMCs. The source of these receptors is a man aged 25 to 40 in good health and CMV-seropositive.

The CDR3 DNA sequence: TGCAGCGCTAGGAACACCGGGGAGCTGTTTTTT. Translation gives CSARNTGELFF. V usage is TRBV29-1 and J usage is TRBJ2-2, with D unresolved. CDR3 length: 11 residues. Germline CDR1 is SQVTM and CDR2 is ANQGSEA. The V end lost 7 bases, the J end lost 1 base, and 4 bases lay between the germline ends.

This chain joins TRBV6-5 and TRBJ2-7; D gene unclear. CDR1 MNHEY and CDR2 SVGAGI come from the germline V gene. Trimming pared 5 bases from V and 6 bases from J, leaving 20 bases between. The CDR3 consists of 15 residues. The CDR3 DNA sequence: TGTGCCAGCAGTATACACCGACAAGCCCTGGGCGAGCAGTACTTC. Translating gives CASSIHRQALGEQYF.

CDR3 bases: TGTGCCAGCAGTTACACCCGCGGGAATGGCTACACCTTC. Translating gives CASSYTRGNGYTF. The J gene is TRBJ1-2, the V gene TRBV6-5, with D unclear. Germline V lookup: CDR1 MNHEY, CDR2 SVGAGI. With 2 bases removed from V and 6 bases from J, the gap between germline ends came to 10 bases. This CDR3 contains 13 residues.

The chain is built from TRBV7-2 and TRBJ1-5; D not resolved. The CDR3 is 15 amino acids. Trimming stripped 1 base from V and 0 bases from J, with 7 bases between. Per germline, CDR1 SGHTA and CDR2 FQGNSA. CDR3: CASSLDSTSNQPQHF. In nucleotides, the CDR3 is TGTGCCAGCAGCTTAGACAGTACTAGCAATCAGCCCCAGCATTTT.

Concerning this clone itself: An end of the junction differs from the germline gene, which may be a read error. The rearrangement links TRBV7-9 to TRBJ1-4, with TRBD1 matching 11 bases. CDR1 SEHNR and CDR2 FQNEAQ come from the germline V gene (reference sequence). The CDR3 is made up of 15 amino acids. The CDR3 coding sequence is TGTTCCAGCAGCACATGGGACAGGGGGGAGGAAAAACTGTTTTTT. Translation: CSSSTWDRGEEKLFF.